A single sample gave rise to the 14 T cell receptor beta chains below, sequenced in a study of cytomegalovirus exposure and HLA in healthy donors. Use of 60 Vbeta and 13 Jbeta primers characterized the PCR. Using immunoSEQ multiplex PCR, the repertoire was profiled, and TCRdb retains in-frame clones only, with some absent. This sample's table has about 84,000 clones. The specimen was PBMCs. These TCRs come from a man aged 50 or older in good health and CMV-seronegative.

The chain is built from TRBV7-8 and TRBJ1-5, with 9 bases that match TRBD1. The CDR3 contains 16 residues. Germline-derived CDR1 and CDR2 are SGHVS and FQNEAQ. Losses at the gene ends were 1 base for V and 3 bases for J; bases not matched to a gene: 4. CDR3: CASSLGGQGPNQPQHF. Written as DNA, the CDR3 is TGTGCCAGCAGCTTAGGTGGACAGGGGCCCAATCAGCCCCAGCATTTT.

Concerning this clone: Compared with germline, one end of the junction differs, possibly owing to a read error. The rearrangement joins TRBV7-9 to TRBJ2-6; TRBD1 matches 7 bases. The CDR3 has 19 amino acids. The germline V gene encodes CDR1 SEHNR and CDR2 FQNEAQ (reference sequence). CDR3 bases: TGTGCCGGCAGCACCCCGGGACAGTATGCACCCTCTGGGGCCAACGTCCTGACTTTC. Amino acids: CAGSTPGQYAPSGANVLTF.

The chain joins TRBV18 to TRBJ1-5; possible D gene TRBD1, 6 bases. The CDR3 contains 15 residues. Trimming left V 1 base short and J 3 bases short, with 10 bases between. Germline CDR1 reads KGHSH; CDR2 reads LQKENI. The CDR3 DNA reads TGTGCCAGCTCACCACTCGGACAGCACAATCAGCCCCAGCATTTT. Amino acid sequence: CASSPLGQHNQPQHF.

The chain links TRBV18 to TRBJ1-2; D is perhaps TRBD1 (6 bases). Trimming cost V 5 bases and J 3 bases, with 10 bases left between them. The germline CDR1 and CDR2 sequences are KGHSH and LQKENI. This CDR3 is built from 13 residues. In DNA form, the CDR3 reads TGTGCCAGCTCAGGGGGCGCGGACTATGGCTACACCTTC. The encoded protein is CASSGGADYGYTF. The full variable domain, rest sourced from reference TRBV18 and TRBJ1-2, is NAGVMQNPRHLVRRRGQEARLRCSPMKGHSHVYWYRQLPEEGLKFMVYLQKENIIDESGMPKERFSAEFPKEGPSILRIQQVVRGDSAAYFCASSGGADYGYTFGSGTRLTVV.

V is TRBV19 and J is TRBJ2-6; no firm D call. CDR3 length equals 17 residues. Germline V gene sequence: CDR1 LNHDA, CDR2 SQIVND (reference sequence). V shed 3 bases and J shed 0 bases, with 12 bases lying between them. The CDR3 loop reads CASSIEARPSGANVLTF. In nucleotides, the CDR3 is TGTGCCAGTAGTATCGAAGCCCGTCCCTCTGGGGCCAACGTCCTGACTTTC. The entire variable domain, with the rest obtained from reference TRBV19 and TRBJ2-6, is as follows: DGGITQSPKYLFRKEGQNVTLSCEQNLNHDAMYWYRQDPGQGLRLIYYSQIVNDFQKGDIAEGYSVSREKKESFPLTVTSAQKNPTAFYLCASSIEARPSGANVLTFGAGSRLTVL.

The chain is built from TRBV7-8 and TRBJ1-2; maybe TRBD1 (6 bases). The length of the CDR3 is 16 residues. Trimming pared 0 bases from V and 7 bases from J, leaving 18 bases between. Germline V gene lookup returns CDR1 SGHVS and CDR2 FQNEAQ. CDR3 DNA sequence: TGTGCCAGCAGCTTAGCCGGCGGCAGGGGTTGGGGTGGCTACACCTTC. This codes for CASSLAGGRGWGGYTF.

The chain couples TRBV7-3 to TRBJ1-1; TRBD1 matches 8 bases. J was trimmed by 5 bases and V by 2 bases; bases with no gene match: 10. The CDR3 has 16 amino acids. The germline CDR1 and CDR2 sequences are SGHTA and FQGTGA. CDR3 in amino acids: CASSLGITGGGTEAFF. The DNA of the CDR3 is TGTGCCAGCAGCTTAGGTATAACAGGGGGAGGGACTGAAGCTTTCTTT. Filled out from reference TRBV7-3 and TRBJ1-1, the complete variable domain reads GAGVSQTPSNKVTEKGKYVELRCDPISGHTALYWYRQSLGQGPEFLIYFQGTGAADDSGLPNDRFFAVRPEGSVSTLKIQRTERGDSAVYLCASSLGITGGGTEAFFGQGTRLTVV.

V is TRBV5-1 and J is TRBJ1-1; D ambiguous. This CDR3 has 13 amino acids. Trimming cost V 1 base and J 0 bases, with 4 bases left between them. Looked up from germline, CDR1 is SGHRS and CDR2 is YFSETQ. CDR3 in amino acids: CASSLRVNTEAFF. The CDR3 DNA follows: TGCGCCAGCAGCTTGAGAGTGAACACTGAAGCTTTCTTT.

The V call is TRBV5-4, the J call TRBJ1-2; maybe TRBD1 (6 bases). V was clipped by 5 bases and J by 4 bases, with 15 bases between them. This CDR3 region has 14 residues. Germline values: CDR1 SGHNT, CDR2 YYREEE (reference sequence). CDR3 loop: CASSSPGQVYGYTF. The CDR3 DNA sequence: TGTGCCAGCAGTTCCCCGGGACAAGTCTATGGCTACACCTTC.

V gene TRBV28 combines with J gene TRBJ2-4, with 7 bases fitting TRBD1. Germline assignment: CDR1 MDHEN and CDR2 SYDVKM. This CDR3 contains 17 residues. The V segment lost 4 bases and the J segment 9 bases; nucleotides outside the gene matches: 18. Written as DNA, the CDR3 is TGTGCCAGCAGTTCCCCCGGGACAGTAAGTCCCCAAACCATTCAGTACTTC. Translated: CASSSPGTVSPQTIQYF.

For the CDR3, the DNA is TGTGCCTGGAGTACTTTGAGGGGGGGGGCTCCTGAAGCTTTCTTT. Protein product: CAWSTLRGGAPEAFF. The V call is TRBV30, the J call TRBJ1-1; maybe TRBD1 (6 bases). Germline CDR1 reads GTSNPN; CDR2 reads SVGIG (reference sequence). Trimming pared 2 bases from V and 6 bases from J, leaving 19 bases between. The CDR3 extends over 15 amino acids.

As to this clone: Other nucleotide sequences from this sample produce the same CDR3. This chain links TRBV18 with TRBJ2-5, with no clear D. Trimming cost V 2 bases and J 5 bases, with 9 bases left between them. Germline CDR1 KGHSH, CDR2 LQKENI. The CDR3 sequence is 13 residues long. The chain's CDR3 is CASSPSREETQYF. The CDR3 DNA follows: TGTGCCAGCTCACCAAGTCGAGAGGAGACCCAGTACTTC. The full variable domain, in which reference TRBV18 and TRBJ2-5 provide the parts outside the CDR3, is NAGVMQNPRHLVRRRGQEARLRCSPMKGHSHVYWYRQLPEEGLKFMVYLQKENIIDESGMPKERFSAEFPKEGPSILRIQQVVRGDSAAYFCASSPSREETQYFGPGTRLLVL.

V gene TRBV6-6 combines with J gene TRBJ1-2, with TRBD1 as a possible D gene (5 bases). V lost 2 bases, J lost 6 bases, and 7 bases lay in between. Germline V CDR1 and CDR2: MNHNY, SVGAGI (reference sequence). The CDR3 runs 12 residues. The CDR3 loop is CASSYQGNGYTF. The CDR3 DNA follows: TGTGCCAGCAGTTACCAGGGAAATGGCTACACCTTC.

This chain links TRBV5-1 with TRBJ2-1, with 8 bases aligning to TRBD1. The CDR3 covers 16 residues. The germline CDR1 and CDR2 sequences are SGHRS and YFSETQ. The V segment lost 5 bases and the J segment 5 bases; nucleotides outside the gene matches: 12. CDR3 sequence: CASRQAPRTGNNEQFF. The CDR3 region has the DNA TGCGCCAGCAGACAGGCCCCCAGGACAGGGAACAATGAGCAGTTCTTC.